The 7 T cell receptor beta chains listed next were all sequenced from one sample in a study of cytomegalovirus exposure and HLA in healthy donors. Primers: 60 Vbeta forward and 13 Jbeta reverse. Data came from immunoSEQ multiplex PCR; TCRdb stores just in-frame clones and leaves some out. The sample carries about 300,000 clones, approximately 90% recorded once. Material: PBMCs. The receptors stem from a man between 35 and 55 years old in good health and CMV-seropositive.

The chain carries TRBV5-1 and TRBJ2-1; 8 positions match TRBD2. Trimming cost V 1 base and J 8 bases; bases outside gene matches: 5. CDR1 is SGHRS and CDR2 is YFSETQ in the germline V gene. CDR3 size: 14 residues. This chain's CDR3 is CASSLRAGGDEQFF. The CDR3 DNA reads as TGCGCCAGCAGCTTGCGGGCGGGGGGCGATGAGCAGTTCTTC.

The CDR3 coding sequence is TGCGCCAGCAGCCAAGTACAACAGGGGGCGGCCTACGAGCAGTACTTC. It translates to CASSQVQQGAAYEQYF. The rearrangement links TRBV4-1 to TRBJ2-7; 9 bases are shared with TRBD1. The germline V gene has CDR1 MGHRA and CDR2 YSYEKL. The V gene end was trimmed by 1 base and the J gene end by 2 bases; junction bases not matched to a gene: 6. This CDR3 spans 16 amino acids.

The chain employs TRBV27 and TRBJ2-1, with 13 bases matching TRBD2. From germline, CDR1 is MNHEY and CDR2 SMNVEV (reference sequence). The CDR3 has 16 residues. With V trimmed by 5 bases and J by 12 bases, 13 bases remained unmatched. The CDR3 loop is CASSDTGLAGRSGQFF. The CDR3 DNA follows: TGTGCCAGCAGTGATACGGGACTAGCGGGACGAAGTGGGCAGTTCTTC.

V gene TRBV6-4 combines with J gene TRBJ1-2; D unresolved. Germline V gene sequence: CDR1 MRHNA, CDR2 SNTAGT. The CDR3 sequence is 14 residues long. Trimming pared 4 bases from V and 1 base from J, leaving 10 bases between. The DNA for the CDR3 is TGTGCCAGCAGTGCGTCACCAGTTAACTATGGCTACACCTTC. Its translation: CASSASPVNYGYTF.

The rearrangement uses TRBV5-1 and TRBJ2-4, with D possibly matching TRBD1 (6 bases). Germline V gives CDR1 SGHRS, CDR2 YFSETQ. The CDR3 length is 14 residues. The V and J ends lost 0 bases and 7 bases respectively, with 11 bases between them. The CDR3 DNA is TGCGCCAGCAGCTTGGTAGTAACAGGGAACATTCAGTACTTC. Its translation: CASSLVVTGNIQYF. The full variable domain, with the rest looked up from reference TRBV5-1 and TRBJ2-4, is KAGVTQTPRYLIKTRGQQVTLSCSPISGHRSVSWYQQTPGQGLQFLFEYFSETQRNKGNFPGRFSGRQFSNSRSEMNVSTLELGDSALYLCASSLVVTGNIQYFGAGTRLSVL.

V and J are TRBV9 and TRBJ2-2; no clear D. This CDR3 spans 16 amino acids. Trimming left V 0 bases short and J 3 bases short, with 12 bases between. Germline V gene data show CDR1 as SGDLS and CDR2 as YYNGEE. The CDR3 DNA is TGTGCCAGCAGCGTAGGGGCAGGAACTGACACCGGGGAGCTGTTTTTT. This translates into CASSVGAGTDTGELFF.

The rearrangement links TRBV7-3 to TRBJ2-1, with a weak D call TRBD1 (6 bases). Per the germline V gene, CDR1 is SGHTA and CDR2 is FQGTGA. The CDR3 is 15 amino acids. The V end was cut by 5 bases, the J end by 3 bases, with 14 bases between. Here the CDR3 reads CASSRRDTSYNEQFF. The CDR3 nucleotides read TGTGCCAGCAGCAGAAGGGACACAAGCTACAATGAGCAGTTCTTC.